This T cell receptor beta chain was captured in a study of cytomegalovirus exposure and HLA in healthy donors. Study summary: Around 85 million unique TCR sequences came from HLA-typed donors in an early release.

Broader study findings: Prediction of most subjects' HLA-A and HLA-B alleles by TCR beta sequences was reportedly accurate. HLA alleles were associated with 15,000 to 20,000 TCR beta sequences in a later analysis at 0.05 false discovery rate.

This CDR3 comprises 15 residues. The germline V gene encodes CDR1 SGHDT and CDR2 YYEEEE. The V end was cut by 2 bases, the J end by 5 bases, with 13 bases between. About this clone itself: What it recognizes is unknown.

Amplification used 60 Vbeta primers and 13 Jbeta primers. Sequencing used immunoSEQ multiplex PCR; TCRdb keeps in-frame clones, though not all of them. Among around 180,000 clones listed, about 83% were seen once. The V call is TRBV5-6, the J call TRBJ2-2; perhaps TRBD1 as D (7 bases). The sample taken for sequencing was PBMCs. The TCR sequence derives from a woman between 25 and 40 years old in good health and CMV-seropositive. As DNA, the CDR3 is TGTGCCAGCAGCTTCGGAGGGGGCGCAACCGGGGAGCTGTTTTTT. This codes for CASSFGGGATGELFF.